These T cell receptor beta chains were read from a single sample in a study of PD-L1 blockade in urothelial cancer. Measured with immunoSEQ multiplex PCR; TCRdb has only the in-frame clones, and not every one. In the table there are under 50,000 clones, 80% to 95% of which are singletons. Source: PBMCs, taken around atezolizumab (anti-PD-L1) treatment. The source of these receptors is a man between 65 and 85 years old with urothelial cancer. Each CDR3 is given with its conserved first and last residue. Each record gives: CDR3 protein, V gene.

CDR3 protein: CASSWGQGADTQYF
V gene: TRBV7-3

CDR3 protein: CASSPDPANEQFF
V gene: TRBV7-6

CDR3 protein: CANLDRENTGELFF
V gene: TRBV23-1

CDR3 protein: CASRLQGISYEQYF
V gene: TRBV2

CDR3 protein: CASSVVGQGSTDTQYF
V gene: TRBV9

CDR3 protein: CASSFAQELNTEAFF
V gene: TRBV7-9

CDR3 protein: CASSTDRGSYEQYF
V gene: TRBV19

CDR3 protein: CASSPQGALSEQYF
V gene: TRBV5-1

CDR3 protein: CASSWTARNEKLFF
V gene: TRBV19

CDR3 protein: CASSPRAGGMNTEAFF
V gene: TRBV19

CDR3 protein: CASSLRRGPGELFF
V gene: TRBV7-2

CDR3 protein: CASSPLSSYEQYF
V gene: TRBV18

CDR3 protein: CASSPSWGQGDYGYTF
V gene: TRBV9

CDR3 protein: CASSLGPYTEAFF
V gene: TRBV28

CDR3 protein: CASRSDVGGQPQHF
V gene: TRBV2

CDR3 protein: CATSRPLAGGPTQYF
V gene: TRBV15